The 30 T cell receptor beta chains below come from one sample, sequenced in a study of blood T cell repertoires in COVID-19. This table comes from immunoSEQ multiplex PCR, and its TCRdb copy is limited to in-frame clones, with some not included. Of under 250,000 clones in the sample, about 83% are singletons; the top ten hold more than 1.5%. The sample comprised peripheral blood. The receptors originated from a woman aged 40 to 49 who had recovered from COVID-19.

This clone was recorded once. V usage is TRBV28 and J usage is TRBJ2-1; TRBD1 matches 9 bases. There are 19 residues in the CDR3. Germline values: CDR1 MDHEN, CDR2 SYDVKM. With 6 bases clipped from V and 8 bases from J, the junction kept 23 bases outside the gene matches. CDR3 protein: CASRTRPWTGGQGRYEQFF. The CDR3, as DNA: TGTGCCAGCAGGACCCGACCCTGGACGGGGGGACAGGGCAGGTATGAGCAGTTCTTC.

V gene TRBV5-4 combines with J gene TRBJ2-5, with 8 bases that match TRBD2. After removal of 4 bases from V and 5 bases from J, the junction contained 4 bases not matched to a gene. CDR3 length equals 13 residues. From germline, CDR1 is SGHNT and CDR2 YYREEE (reference sequence). CDR3 sequence (DNA): TGTGCCAGCAGCCCGCCGGGGGGGGAGACCCAGTACTTC. This sequence encodes CASSPPGGETQYF.

The V and J genes are TRBV7-2 and TRBJ2-7; TRBD2 agrees at 7 bases. Germline trimming cut 4 bases from V and 4 bases from J; bases unmatched to any gene: 13. Germline V gene data show CDR1 as SGHTA and CDR2 as FQGNSA. The CDR3 totals 16 residues. The CDR3 nucleotides read TGTGCCAGCAGCTCGCTGGTGGCGGGGGAGCGGTACGAGCAGTACTTC. Amino acid sequence: CASSSLVAGERYEQYF.

In its sample, this clone was seen a few times. This chain uses TRBV5-4 with TRBJ2-5; D is ambiguous. The germline V gene encodes CDR1 SGHNT and CDR2 YYREEE (reference sequence). Trimming took 0 bases from V and 1 from J, leaving 4 bases between them. The CDR3 has 13 amino acids. In DNA form, the CDR3 reads TGTGCCAGCAGCTTGGACTTCCAAGAGACCCAGTACTTC. Translated: CASSLDFQETQYF.

This chain joins TRBV10-3 and TRBJ1-3; D remains ambiguous. The ends were cut back, 0 bases at V and 0 bases at J, with 6 bases in the middle. Germline V gene data show CDR1 as ENHRY and CDR2 as SYGVKD. The CDR3 length is 15 residues. The CDR3 DNA is TGTGCCATCAGTGAGTCTCTGTTCTCTGGAAACACCATATATTTT. Residues: CAISESLFSGNTIYF.

The chain couples TRBV15 to TRBJ2-7; 7 nucleotides line up with TRBD1. The CDR3 consists of 14 residues. From germline, CDR1 is LNHNV and CDR2 YYDKDF (reference sequence). V lost 5 bases, J lost 0 bases, and 4 bases stayed unmatched. CDR3 bases: TGTGCCACCAGCCTCCGGGACAGCTCCTACGAGCAGTACTTC. Encoded protein: CATSLRDSSYEQYF.

The chain carries TRBV18 and TRBJ2-3, with 10 nucleotides matching TRBD1. Germline-derived CDR1 and CDR2 are KGHSH and LQKENI. Trimming removed 3 bases from V and 1 base from J; junction bases left unmatched: 4. The length of the CDR3 is 16 residues. Here the CDR3 DNA reads TGTGCCAGCTCACCCCGGACAGGGGGAGGCACAGATACGCAGTATTTT. This encodes CASSPRTGGGTDTQYF.

This chain joins TRBV6-1 and TRBJ2-3; 10 nucleotides agree with TRBD1. The ends lost 3 bases at V and 6 bases at J; junction bases unmatched: 3. The CDR3 is made up of 14 amino acids. Germline CDR1 and CDR2: MNHNS and SASEGT. CDR3: CASSDDRGPDTQYF. In nucleotides, the CDR3 is TGTGCCAGCAGTGATGACAGGGGGCCCGATACGCAGTATTTT.

The V call is TRBV5-1, the J call TRBJ2-2, with 7 bases that match TRBD1. Germline V gene sequence: CDR1 SGHRS, CDR2 YFSETQ. The CDR3 extends over 15 amino acids. V shed 0 bases and J 4 bases; nucleotides not matched to a gene: 3. The CDR3 sequence is CASSLGQGPTGELFF. DNA for the CDR3: TGCGCCAGCAGCTTGGGACAGGGACCCACCGGGGAGCTGTTTTTT.

The V gene is TRBV30, the J gene TRBJ1-6; tentatively, D is TRBD1 (6 bases). Trimming stripped 2 bases from V and 7 bases from J, with 12 bases between. This CDR3 spans 14 amino acids. Germline-derived CDR1 and CDR2 are GTSNPN and SVGIG (reference sequence). The CDR3 here is CAWSNDRRNSPLHF. The CDR3 DNA reads as TGTGCCTGGAGTAACGACAGGCGGAATTCACCCCTCCACTTT.

The gene calls are TRBV2 and TRBJ2-7, with D possibly being TRBD1 (6 bases). The CDR3 runs 15 residues. V shed 1 base and J shed 2 bases, with 12 bases lying between them. CDR1 and CDR2 (germline): SNHLY, FYNNEI. The DNA of the CDR3 is TGTGCCAGCAGTGAAGGTAACAGGGAAACCTACGAGCAGTACTTC. Encoded protein: CASSEGNRETYEQYF.

This CDR3 is CASSDRVGTDTQYF. Written as DNA, the CDR3 is TGTGCCAGCAGTGACAGGGTCGGCACAGATACGCAGTATTTT. The rearrangement links TRBV2 to TRBJ2-3, with D perhaps matching TRBD1 (5 bases). V lost 3 bases to trimming and J lost 1 base, with 8 bases between them. The CDR3 totals 14 residues. In germline, CDR1 is SNHLY, CDR2 FYNNEI.

Worth noting for this clone: The same CDR3 can be traced to other DNA sequences in this sample. The chain has TRBV18 and TRBJ1-1; the D is unclear. Germline CDR1 is KGHSH and CDR2 is LQKENI. This CDR3 contains 14 residues. V lost 6 bases to trimming and J lost 3 bases, with 14 bases between them. The CDR3 DNA is TGTGCCAGCTCGCCAACAACCGGAGACACTGAAGCTTTCTTT. Translating gives CASSPTTGDTEAFF.

CDR3 DNA sequence: TGCAGCGGACAGAGTAGCACAGATACGCAGTATTTT. It specifies CSGQSSTDTQYF. The chain combines TRBV29-1 with TRBJ2-3; perhaps TRBD1 as D (5 bases). Per the germline V gene, CDR1 is SQVTM and CDR2 is ANQGSEA. This CDR3 is 12 amino acids long. Trimming pared 7 bases from V and 0 bases from J, leaving 8 bases between.

This clone was seen a few times. The CDR3 region has the DNA TGTGCCAGCAGTCTCCGGGACAGGGCGAACACTGAAGCTTTCTTT. Protein: CASSLRDRANTEAFF. The gene calls are TRBV6-2 or TRBV6-3 and TRBJ1-1; the match to TRBD1 covers 9 bases. The CDR3 is 15 amino acids. In germline, CDR1 is MNHEY, CDR2 SVGEGT. The trim removed 5 bases at V and 1 base at J, leaving 5 bases unmatched.

The chain carries TRBV10-1 and TRBJ2-6, with unresolved D. Germline-derived CDR1 and CDR2 are WNHNN and SYGVQD (reference sequence). Trimming stripped 3 bases from V and 0 bases from J, with 3 bases between. The CDR3 consists of 14 residues. The CDR3 bases are TGCGCCAGCAGTGACGGCTCTGGGGCCAACGTCCTGACTTTC. Its translation: CASSDGSGANVLTF.

The V and J genes are TRBV19 and TRBJ2-4; D is perhaps TRBD1 (5 bases). The CDR3 runs 15 residues. The V end lost 3 bases, the J end lost 10 bases, and 19 bases lay between the germline ends. Germline CDR1 is LNHDA and CDR2 is SQIVND (reference sequence). The CDR3 DNA sequence: TGTGCCAGTAGTATGGTGGGGCAGGGCCAAGTAATTCAGTACTTC. Translating gives CASSMVGQGQVIQYF.

This chain connects TRBV3-1 (or the pseudogene TRBV3-2) to TRBJ2-7; D may be TRBD1 (6 bases). CDR3 length: 16 amino acids. CDR1 LGHDT and CDR2 YNNKEL come from the germline V gene (reference sequence). Trimming took off 0 bases at V and 5 bases at J, with 17 bases between the two ends. CDR3 loop: CASSQDRGRWGNEQYF. DNA for the CDR3: TGTGCCAGCAGCCAAGACAGGGGACGGTGGGGAAACGAGCAGTACTTC.

The DNA for the CDR3 is TGCGCCAGCAGCTTCGGACAGGGTAACTATGGCTACACCTTC. This gives the protein CASSFGQGNYGYTF. The gene calls are TRBV5-1 and TRBJ1-2, with 8 bases matching TRBD1. Germline V gene sequence: CDR1 SGHRS, CDR2 YFSETQ. The V segment lost 2 bases and the J segment 1 base; nucleotides outside the gene matches: 1. The CDR3 is 14 residues long.

J is TRBJ1-4 and V is TRBV2, with D maybe TRBD1 (6 bases). The CDR3 sequence is 15 residues long. Germline V gene sequence: CDR1 SNHLY, CDR2 FYNNEI. V gave up 5 bases and J gave up 0 bases, with 10 bases separating them. In DNA, the CDR3 is TGTGCCAGCAGTAGACAGGTTGCAACTAATGAAAAACTGTTTTTT. Encoded protein: CASSRQVATNEKLFF.

The chain links TRBV29-1 to TRBJ2-5; 7 positions agree with TRBD1. The CDR3 is 14 amino acids. The ends lost 3 bases at V and 8 bases at J; junction bases unmatched: 12. CDR1 and CDR2 (germline): SQVTM, ANQGSEA. Written as DNA, the CDR3 is TGCAGCGTTGACTTGACAGGGCAATCGGGCACCCAGTACTTC. Residues: CSVDLTGQSGTQYF.

The count of this clone is one. The V call is TRBV18, the J call TRBJ1-2, with D maybe TRBD1 (6 bases). The V end lost 3 bases, the J end lost 6 bases, and 14 bases lay between the germline ends. The CDR3 is 14 amino acids. Germline loops: CDR1 KGHSH, CDR2 LQKENI. CDR3 protein: CASSPPGQLNGYTF. DNA of the CDR3: TGTGCCAGCTCACCCCCAGGACAGCTTAATGGCTACACCTTC.

J is TRBJ1-6 and V is TRBV6-5; TRBD1 agrees at 10 bases. From germline, CDR1 is MNHEY and CDR2 SVGAGI. The CDR3 consists of 15 residues. The ends lost 5 bases at V and 6 bases at J; junction bases unmatched: 4. CDR3 nucleotides: TGTGCCAGCAGTAACCGGGACAGGGGTAATTCACCCCTCCACTTT. Amino acid sequence: CASSNRDRGNSPLHF.

The rearrangement links TRBV19 to TRBJ1-5; no reliable D call. Trimming pared 5 bases from V and 1 base from J, leaving 6 bases between. Germline values: CDR1 LNHDA, CDR2 SQIVND (reference sequence). This CDR3 has 13 amino acids. DNA of the CDR3: TGTGCCAGTAGTTCTACCAGCAATCAGCCCCAGCATTTT. Its protein is CASSSTSNQPQHF.

The gene calls are TRBV20-1 and TRBJ1-1; no reliable D call. The germline V gene has CDR1 DFQATT and CDR2 SNEGSKA (reference sequence). The CDR3 is 9 amino acids. V was trimmed by 2 bases and J by 10 bases, leaving 5 bases between them. CDR3 DNA sequence: TGCAGTGCTAGATCGGGAGCTTTCTTT. It encodes CSARSGAFF.

V is TRBV5-1 and J is TRBJ1-1; a weak D match, TRBD1 (5 bases). CDR1 and CDR2 from the germline V gene are SGHRS and YFSETQ. V lost 7 bases to trimming and J lost 1 base, with 11 bases between them. The CDR3 runs to 13 residues. The CDR3 is CASSGDPNTEAFF. CDR3 coding DNA: TGCGCCAGCTCGGGGGACCCGAACACTGAAGCTTTCTTT.

This sequence joins TRBV7-2 and TRBJ2-7; the match to TRBD1 covers 7 bases. Germline V gene sequence: CDR1 SGHTA, CDR2 FQGNSA. Trimming took 4 bases from V and 2 from J; bases not matched to a gene: 8. This CDR3 spans 15 amino acids. The CDR3 nucleotides read TGTGCCAGCAGCTCCAGTGCAGGGGGTCCCTACGAGCAGTACTTC. It specifies CASSSSAGGPYEQYF.

The chain recombines TRBV7-9 with TRBJ2-3, with 13 bases lining up with TRBD2. Germline lookup yields CDR1 SEHNR and CDR2 FQNEAQ (reference sequence). The CDR3 consists of 16 residues. With V trimmed by 5 bases and J by 4 bases, 6 bases remained unmatched. This CDR3 is CASSPRTSGGSDTQYF. The CDR3 DNA sequence: TGTGCCAGCAGCCCGCGGACTAGCGGGGGTTCAGATACGCAGTATTTT.

The chain carries TRBV27 and TRBJ1-1; the D gene is possibly TRBD1 (5 bases). Germline CDR1 is MNHEY and CDR2 is SMNVEV (reference sequence). Trimming took 5 bases from V and 1 from J, leaving 11 bases between them. This CDR3 spans 14 amino acids. CDR3 amino acids: CASSRVTANTEAFF. CDR3 sequence (DNA): TGTGCCAGCAGTCGAGTGACAGCGAACACTGAAGCTTTCTTT.

The CDR3: CAASTLGTGNEKLFF. The CDR3 nucleotides read TGTGCCGCGTCGACTCTGGGGACAGGGAATGAAAAACTGTTTTTT. The rearrangement links TRBV28 to TRBJ1-4; 9 nucleotides line up with TRBD1. The CDR3 loop spans 15 amino acids. The germline V gene has CDR1 MDHEN and CDR2 SYDVKM. V was clipped by 11 bases and J by 5 bases; unmatched bases: 12.